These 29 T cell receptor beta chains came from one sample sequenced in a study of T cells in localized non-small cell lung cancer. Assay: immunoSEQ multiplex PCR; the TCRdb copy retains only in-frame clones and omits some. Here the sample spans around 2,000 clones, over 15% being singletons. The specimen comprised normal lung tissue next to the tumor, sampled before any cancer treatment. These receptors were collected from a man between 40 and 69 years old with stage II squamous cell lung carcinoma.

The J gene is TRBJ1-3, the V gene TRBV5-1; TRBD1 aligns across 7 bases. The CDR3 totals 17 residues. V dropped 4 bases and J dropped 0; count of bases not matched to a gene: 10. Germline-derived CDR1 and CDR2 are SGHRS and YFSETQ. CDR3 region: CASSPAPGGTSGNTIYF. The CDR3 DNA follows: TGCGCCAGCAGCCCGGCCCCAGGGGGAACCTCTGGAAACACCATATATTTT.

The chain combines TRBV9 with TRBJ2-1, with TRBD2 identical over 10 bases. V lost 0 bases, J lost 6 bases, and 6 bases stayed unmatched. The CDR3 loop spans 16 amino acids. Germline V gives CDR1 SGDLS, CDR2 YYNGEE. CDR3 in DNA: TGTGCCAGCAGCGTAGTCCCTAGCGGGGGTGGCAATGAGCAGTTCTTC. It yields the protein CASSVVPSGGGNEQFF.

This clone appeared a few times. This CDR3 is CASSLTERRNTIYF. DNA for the CDR3: TGTGCCAGCAGTTTAACGGAACGGAGAAACACCATATATTTT. V and J are TRBV28 and TRBJ1-3; D is unclear. The CDR3 covers 14 residues. V was trimmed by 2 bases and J by 5 bases, leaving 10 bases between them. Germline-derived CDR1 and CDR2 are MDHEN and SYDVKM.

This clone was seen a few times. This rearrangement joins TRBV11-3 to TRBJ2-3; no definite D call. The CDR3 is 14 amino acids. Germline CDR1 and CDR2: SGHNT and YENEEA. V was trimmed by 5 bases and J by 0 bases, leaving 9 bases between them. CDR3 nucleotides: TGTGCCAGCAGCCGTCAGTATAGCACAGATACGCAGTATTTT. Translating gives CASSRQYSTDTQYF.

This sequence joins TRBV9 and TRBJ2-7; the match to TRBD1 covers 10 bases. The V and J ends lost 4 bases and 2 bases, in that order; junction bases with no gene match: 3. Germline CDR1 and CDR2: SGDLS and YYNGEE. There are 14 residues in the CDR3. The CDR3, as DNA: TGTGCCAGCAGCTCCGGGACAGGGGCCTACGAGCAGTACTTC. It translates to CASSSGTGAYEQYF.

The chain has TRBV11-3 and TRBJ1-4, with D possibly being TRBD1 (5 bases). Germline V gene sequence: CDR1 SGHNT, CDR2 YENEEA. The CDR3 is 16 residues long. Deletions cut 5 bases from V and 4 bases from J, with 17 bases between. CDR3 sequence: CASSPGDVGFNEKLFF. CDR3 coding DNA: TGTGCCAGCAGCCCGGGGGACGTCGGATTTAATGAAAAACTGTTTTTT.

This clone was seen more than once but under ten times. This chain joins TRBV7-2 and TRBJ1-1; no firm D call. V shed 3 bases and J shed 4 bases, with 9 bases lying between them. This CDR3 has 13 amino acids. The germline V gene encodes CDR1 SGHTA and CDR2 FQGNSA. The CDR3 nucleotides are TGTGCCAGCAGCTTCGTTTCAGGCACTGAAGCTTTCTTT. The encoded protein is CASSFVSGTEAFF.

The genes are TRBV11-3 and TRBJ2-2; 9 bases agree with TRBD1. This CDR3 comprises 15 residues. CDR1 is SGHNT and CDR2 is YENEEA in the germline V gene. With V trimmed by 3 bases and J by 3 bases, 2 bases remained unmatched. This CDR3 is CASSFGQGYTGELFF. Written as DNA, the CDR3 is TGTGCCAGCAGCTTTGGACAGGGGTACACCGGGGAGCTGTTTTTT.

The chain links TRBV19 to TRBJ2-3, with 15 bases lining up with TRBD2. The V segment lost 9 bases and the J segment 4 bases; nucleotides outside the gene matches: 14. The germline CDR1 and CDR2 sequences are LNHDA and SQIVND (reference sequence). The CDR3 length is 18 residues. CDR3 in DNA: TGTGCCAGCCGGAGACAGGGGGGACTAGCGGGAGGCCCAGATACGCAGTATTTT. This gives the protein CASRRQGGLAGGPDTQYF. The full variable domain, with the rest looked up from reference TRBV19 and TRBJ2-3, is DGGITQSPKYLFRKEGQNVTLSCEQNLNHDAMYWYRQDPGQGLRLIYYSQIVNDFQKGDIAEGYSVSREKKESFPLTVTSAQKNPTAFYLCASRRQGGLAGGPDTQYFGPGTRLTVL.

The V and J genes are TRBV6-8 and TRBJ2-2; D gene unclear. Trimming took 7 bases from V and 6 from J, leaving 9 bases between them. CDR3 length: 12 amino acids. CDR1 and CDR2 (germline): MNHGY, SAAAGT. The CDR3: CASTLSPGELFF. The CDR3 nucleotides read TGTGCCAGCACCCTGTCGCCCGGGGAGCTGTTTTTT.

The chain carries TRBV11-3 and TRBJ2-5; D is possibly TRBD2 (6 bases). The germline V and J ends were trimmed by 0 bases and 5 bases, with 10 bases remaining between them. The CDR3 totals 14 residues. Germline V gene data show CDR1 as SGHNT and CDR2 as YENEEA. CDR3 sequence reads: CASSLELAGETQYF. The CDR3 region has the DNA TGTGCCAGCAGCTTAGAACTAGCCGGTGAGACCCAGTACTTC. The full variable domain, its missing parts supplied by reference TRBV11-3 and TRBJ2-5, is EAGVVQSPRYKIIEKKQPVAFWCNPISGHNTLYWYLQNLGQGPELLIRYENEEAVDDSQLPKDRFSAERLKGVDSTLKIQPAELGDSAVYLCASSLELAGETQYFGPGTRLLVL.

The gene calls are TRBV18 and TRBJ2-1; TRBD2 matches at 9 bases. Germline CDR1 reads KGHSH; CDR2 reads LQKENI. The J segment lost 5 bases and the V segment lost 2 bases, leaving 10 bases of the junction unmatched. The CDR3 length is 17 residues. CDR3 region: CASSPRPAGGANNEQFF. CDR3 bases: TGTGCCAGCTCACCAAGGCCAGCGGGAGGCGCCAACAATGAGCAGTTCTTC.

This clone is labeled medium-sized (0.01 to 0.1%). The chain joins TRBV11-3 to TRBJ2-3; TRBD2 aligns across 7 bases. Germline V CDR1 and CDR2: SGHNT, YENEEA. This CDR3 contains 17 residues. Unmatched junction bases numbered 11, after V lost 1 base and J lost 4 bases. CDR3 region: CASSLGAGEEAADTQYF. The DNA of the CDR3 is TGTGCCAGCAGCTTAGGGGCGGGAGAGGAGGCCGCAGATACGCAGTATTTT.

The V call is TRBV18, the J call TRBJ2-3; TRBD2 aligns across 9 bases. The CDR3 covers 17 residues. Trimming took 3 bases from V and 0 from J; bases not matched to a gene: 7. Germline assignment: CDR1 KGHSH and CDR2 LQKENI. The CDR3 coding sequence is TGTGCCAGCTCACCTATCCATAGCGGGAGAAGCACAGATACGCAGTATTTT. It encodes CASSPIHSGRSTDTQYF.

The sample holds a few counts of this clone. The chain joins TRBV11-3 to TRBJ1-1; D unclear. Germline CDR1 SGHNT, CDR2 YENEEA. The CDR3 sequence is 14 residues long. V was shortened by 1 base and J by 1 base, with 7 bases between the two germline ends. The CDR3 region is CASSLVIANTEAFF. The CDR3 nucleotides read TGTGCCAGCAGCTTAGTAATCGCGAACACTGAAGCTTTCTTT.

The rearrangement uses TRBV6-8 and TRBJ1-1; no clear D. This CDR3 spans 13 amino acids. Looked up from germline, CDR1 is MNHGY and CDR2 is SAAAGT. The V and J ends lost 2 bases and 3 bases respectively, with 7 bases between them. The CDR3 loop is CASSYLQHTEAFF. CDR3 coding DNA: TGTGCCAGCAGTTACCTCCAACACACTGAAGCTTTCTTT.

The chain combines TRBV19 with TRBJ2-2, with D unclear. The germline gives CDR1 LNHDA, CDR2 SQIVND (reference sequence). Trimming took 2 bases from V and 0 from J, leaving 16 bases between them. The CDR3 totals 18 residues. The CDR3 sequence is CASSIYWWSQANTGELFF. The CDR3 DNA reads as TGTGCCAGTAGTATATATTGGTGGTCGCAGGCGAACACCGGGGAGCTGTTTTTT.

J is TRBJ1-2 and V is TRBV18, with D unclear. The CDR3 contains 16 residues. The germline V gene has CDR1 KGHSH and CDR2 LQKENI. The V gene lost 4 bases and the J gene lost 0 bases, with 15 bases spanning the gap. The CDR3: CASSRLNPGANYGYTF. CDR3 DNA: TGTGCCAGCTCACGACTAAATCCAGGTGCTAACTATGGCTACACCTTC.

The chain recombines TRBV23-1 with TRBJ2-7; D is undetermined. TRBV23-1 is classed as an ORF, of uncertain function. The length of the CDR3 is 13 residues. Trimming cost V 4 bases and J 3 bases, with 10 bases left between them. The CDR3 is CASSLGYHYEQYF. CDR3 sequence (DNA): TGCGCCAGCAGTCTCGGCTACCACTACGAGCAGTACTTC.

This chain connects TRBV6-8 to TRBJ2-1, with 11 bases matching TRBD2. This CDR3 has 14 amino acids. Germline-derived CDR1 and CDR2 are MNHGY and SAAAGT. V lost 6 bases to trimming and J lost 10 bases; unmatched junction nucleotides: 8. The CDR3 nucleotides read TGTGCCAGCAGAGTAGCGGGAGGGATAGAGGAGCAGTTCTTC. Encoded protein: CASRVAGGIEEQFF.

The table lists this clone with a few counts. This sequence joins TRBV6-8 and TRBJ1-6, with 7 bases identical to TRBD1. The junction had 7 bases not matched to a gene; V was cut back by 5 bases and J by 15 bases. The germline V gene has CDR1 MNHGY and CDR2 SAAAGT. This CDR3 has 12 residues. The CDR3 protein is CASSPRQGLLHF. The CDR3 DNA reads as TGTGCCAGCAGTCCGCGACAGGGACTCCTCCACTTT.

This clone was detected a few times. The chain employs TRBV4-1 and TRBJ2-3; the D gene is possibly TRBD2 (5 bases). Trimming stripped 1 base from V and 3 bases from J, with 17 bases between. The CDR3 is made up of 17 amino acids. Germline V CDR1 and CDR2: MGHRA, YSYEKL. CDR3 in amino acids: CASSQALAATGTDTQYF. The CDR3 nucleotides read TGCGCCAGCAGCCAAGCACTGGCAGCCACGGGAACAGATACGCAGTATTTT.

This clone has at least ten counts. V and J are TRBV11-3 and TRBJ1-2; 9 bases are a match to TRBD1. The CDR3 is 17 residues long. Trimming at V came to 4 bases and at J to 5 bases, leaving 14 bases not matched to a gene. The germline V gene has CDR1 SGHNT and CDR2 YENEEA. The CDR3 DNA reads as TGTGCCAGCAGCTCACAGGGGGCCCGACATTCAGCTTATGGCTACACCTTC. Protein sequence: CASSSQGARHSAYGYTF. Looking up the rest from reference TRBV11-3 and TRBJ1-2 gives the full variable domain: EAGVVQSPRYKIIEKKQPVAFWCNPISGHNTLYWYLQNLGQGPELLIRYENEEAVDDSQLPKDRFSAERLKGVDSTLKIQPAELGDSAVYLCASSSQGARHSAYGYTFGSGTRLTVV.

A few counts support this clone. Written as DNA, the CDR3 is TGTGCCAGCAGTTTAACCTTGACTAGTAAAGAGACCCAGTACTTC. Amino acid sequence: CASSLTLTSKETQYF. The J gene is TRBJ2-5, the V gene TRBV28; perhaps TRBD2 as D (6 bases). Between the trimmed V and J ends, which lost 2 bases and 3 bases, there was a span of 13 bases. This CDR3 contains 15 residues. CDR1 is MDHEN and CDR2 is SYDVKM in the germline V gene.

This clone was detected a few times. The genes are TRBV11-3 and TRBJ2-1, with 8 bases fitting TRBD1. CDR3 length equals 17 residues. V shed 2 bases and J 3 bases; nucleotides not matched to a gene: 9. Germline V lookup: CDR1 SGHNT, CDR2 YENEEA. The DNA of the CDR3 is TGTGCCAGCAGCTTATACCGTGGCAGGGGGCTCTACAATGAGCAGTTCTTC. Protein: CASSLYRGRGLYNEQFF. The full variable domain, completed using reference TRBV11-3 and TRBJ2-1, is EAGVVQSPRYKIIEKKQPVAFWCNPISGHNTLYWYLQNLGQGPELLIRYENEEAVDDSQLPKDRFSAERLKGVDSTLKIQPAELGDSAVYLCASSLYRGRGLYNEQFFGPGTRLTVL.

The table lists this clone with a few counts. This CDR3 is CASSYGAARTRGGYTF. The CDR3 region has the DNA TGTGCCAGCAGTTACGGGGCAGCCCGGACGCGCGGGGGCTACACCTTC. The J gene is TRBJ1-2, the V gene TRBV6-8, with D perhaps matching TRBD1 (5 bases). V lost 2 bases and J lost 8, with 21 bases in between. The germline CDR1 and CDR2 sequences are MNHGY and SAAAGT. The CDR3 is made up of 16 amino acids.

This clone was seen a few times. The CDR3 reads CASSLLVGQSSYNEQFF. DNA of the CDR3: TGTGCCAGCAGCTTGCTCGTCGGGCAAAGCTCCTACAATGAGCAGTTCTTC. The chain combines TRBV11-3 with TRBJ2-1, with no clear D. The CDR3 covers 17 residues. Per the germline V gene, CDR1 is SGHNT and CDR2 is YENEEA. The ends were cut back, 3 bases at V and 0 bases at J, with 15 bases in the middle.

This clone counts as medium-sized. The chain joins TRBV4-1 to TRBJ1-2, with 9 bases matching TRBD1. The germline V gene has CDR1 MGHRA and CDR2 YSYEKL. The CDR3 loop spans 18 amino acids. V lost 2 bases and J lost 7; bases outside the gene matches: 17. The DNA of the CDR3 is TGCGCCAGCAGCCAACCCCCAGGAGCGACAGGGGGGATGGGTGGCTACACCTTC. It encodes CASSQPPGATGGMGGYTF.

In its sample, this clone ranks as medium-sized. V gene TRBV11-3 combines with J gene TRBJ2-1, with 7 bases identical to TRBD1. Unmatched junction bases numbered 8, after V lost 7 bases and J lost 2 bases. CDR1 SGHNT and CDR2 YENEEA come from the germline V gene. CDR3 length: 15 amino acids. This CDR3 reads CASTEQGMTYNEQFF. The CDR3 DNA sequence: TGTGCCAGCACCGAACAGGGGATGACCTACAATGAGCAGTTCTTC.